The sample holds a few counts of the clone carrying this TCR beta chain. Per the authors' pipeline: Nucleated cell counts were estimated from reference gene primer amplification. Generated by immunoSEQ multiplex PCR, the TCRdb table keeps only in-frame clones and is missing some. That table is the source of V, J and clone size, and D and trimming were worked out from the DNA. The data hold roughly 14,000 clones, with 60% to 75% observed a single time. The sample comes from a study of blood T cell repertoires in COVID-19. In the study overall: Researchers got acute and convalescent COVID-19 samples from the United States, Italy and Spain. Nucleic acid was either cDNA or gDNA, and it came from T cells, B-cell-depleted T cells, or PBMCs.

Sequencing was carried out using peripheral blood. The sequence was obtained from a man aged 65 to 79 with acute or convalescent COVID-19.

The DNA for the CDR3 is TGTGCCAGCAGCTTAGGTCGAGGACCGGGGGGCGGGGAGCTGTTTTTT. This translates into CASSLGRGPGGGELFF. The chain is built from TRBV7-2 and TRBJ2-2, with 7 nucleotides matching TRBD2. V lost 1 base, J lost 7 bases, and 9 bases stayed unmatched. The CDR3 is made up of 16 amino acids. CDR1 and CDR2 from the germline V gene are SGHTA and FQGNSA.